The T cell receptor beta chain under discussion was sequenced for a study of blood T cell repertoires in COVID-19. Assay: immunoSEQ multiplex PCR; the TCRdb copy retains only in-frame clones and omits some. The sample shows 140,000 to 150,000 clones, over 75% of them seen only once. There are 19 residues in the CDR3. Trimming stripped 5 bases from V and 0 bases from J, with 23 bases between. Germline loops: CDR1 SNHLY, CDR2 FYNNEI. The chain joins TRBV2 to TRBJ2-4; TRBD2 might be the D (6 bases). The sequenced sample was peripheral blood. This receptor was obtained from a woman aged 45 to 65 with acute or convalescent COVID-19. CDR3 loop: CASSYLGDLIGGAKNIQYF. The CDR3 DNA reads as TGTGCCAGCAGTTATCTAGGAGACTTGATCGGGGGAGCCAAAAACATTCAGTACTTC.